A single sample gave rise to the 6 T cell receptor beta chains below, sequenced in a study of persistence of HIV-infected CD4 T cells. This was the immunoSEQ version 4 assay in survey mode. Using immunoSEQ multiplex PCR, the repertoire was profiled, and TCRdb retains in-frame clones only, with some absent. Of about 21,000 clones listed, approximately 78% are singletons. Antigen specificity for these receptors is unknown. The stimulus was lysate of CMV-infected fibroblasts, around 9.3 ug/mL. Sorting of responding CD4+ T cells relied on upregulated CD40 ligand together with CD69. Material: CD4+ T cells sorted from PBMCs after approximately 20-hour stimulation, obtained from a patient who received antiretroviral therapy. The receptors were sampled from an adult man with HIV who was CMV-seropositive.

This clone was found a few times. The genes are TRBV19 and TRBJ2-2, with D tentatively TRBD2 (6 bases). The CDR3 is made up of 14 amino acids. Germline V lookup: CDR1 LNHDA, CDR2 SQIVND (reference sequence). Trimming took 7 bases from V and 3 from J, leaving 12 bases between them. The CDR3 nucleotides are TGTGCCAGTACCAGGGACTCCCACACCGGGGAGCTGTTTTTT. This gives the protein CASTRDSHTGELFF. Full variable domain (missing parts from reference TRBV19 and TRBJ2-2): DGGITQSPKYLFRKEGQNVTLSCEQNLNHDAMYWYRQDPGQGLRLIYYSQIVNDFQKGDIAEGYSVSREKKESFPLTVTSAQKNPTAFYLCASTRDSHTGELFFGEGSRLTVL.

The chain couples TRBV19 to TRBJ1-2, with 7 bases identical to TRBD1. The V segment lost 5 bases and the J segment 5 bases; nucleotides outside the gene matches: 5. Germline lookup yields CDR1 LNHDA and CDR2 SQIVND (reference sequence). This CDR3 has 13 residues. The CDR3 reads CASSRRTGYGYTF. The CDR3 region has the DNA TGTGCCAGTAGTCGCCGGACAGGATATGGCTACACCTTC.

V is TRBV18 and J is TRBJ1-1, with D perhaps matching TRBD1 (5 bases). This CDR3 spans 15 amino acids. The germline CDR1 and CDR2 sequences are KGHSH and LQKENI. The V end lost 0 bases, the J end lost 3 bases, and 11 bases lay between the germline ends. This chain's CDR3 is CASSPPGLVDTEAFF. In DNA, the CDR3 is TGTGCCAGCTCACCACCGGGGCTTGTTGACACTGAAGCTTTCTTT. The whole variable domain, filled in from reference TRBV18 and TRBJ1-1, reads NAGVMQNPRHLVRRRGQEARLRCSPMKGHSHVYWYRQLPEEGLKFMVYLQKENIIDESGMPKERFSAEFPKEGPSILRIQQVVRGDSAAYFCASSPPGLVDTEAFFGQGTRLTVV.

V gene TRBV6-5 combines with J gene TRBJ1-1; D call uncertain. Trimming took off 6 bases at V and 1 base at J, with 12 bases between the two ends. Germline V gene sequence: CDR1 MNHEY, CDR2 SVGAGI. This CDR3 has 14 residues. The CDR3: CASSPRHTNTEAFF. CDR3 bases: TGTGCCAGCAGCCCCCGACACACGAACACTGAAGCTTTCTTT.

The sample holds a few counts of this clone. The chain employs TRBV9 and TRBJ2-2, with D tentatively TRBD2 (5 bases). V was cut by 0 bases and J by 5 bases, with 14 bases left in between. The germline gives CDR1 SGDLS, CDR2 YYNGEE. The CDR3 consists of 16 residues. The CDR3: CASSVASVSGTGELFF. In nucleotides, the CDR3 is TGTGCCAGCAGCGTAGCTTCGGTGTCGGGGACCGGGGAGCTGTTTTTT.

V and J are TRBV7-3 and TRBJ2-2; 9 positions agree with TRBD2. The CDR3 runs to 15 residues. The trim removed 7 bases at V and 4 bases at J, leaving 7 bases unmatched. Germline CDR1 SGHTA, CDR2 FQGTGA. CDR3 coding DNA: TGTGCCAGCACCCTTGGCGGGGGGGCCACCGGGGAGCTGTTTTTT. Its translation: CASTLGGGATGELFF.